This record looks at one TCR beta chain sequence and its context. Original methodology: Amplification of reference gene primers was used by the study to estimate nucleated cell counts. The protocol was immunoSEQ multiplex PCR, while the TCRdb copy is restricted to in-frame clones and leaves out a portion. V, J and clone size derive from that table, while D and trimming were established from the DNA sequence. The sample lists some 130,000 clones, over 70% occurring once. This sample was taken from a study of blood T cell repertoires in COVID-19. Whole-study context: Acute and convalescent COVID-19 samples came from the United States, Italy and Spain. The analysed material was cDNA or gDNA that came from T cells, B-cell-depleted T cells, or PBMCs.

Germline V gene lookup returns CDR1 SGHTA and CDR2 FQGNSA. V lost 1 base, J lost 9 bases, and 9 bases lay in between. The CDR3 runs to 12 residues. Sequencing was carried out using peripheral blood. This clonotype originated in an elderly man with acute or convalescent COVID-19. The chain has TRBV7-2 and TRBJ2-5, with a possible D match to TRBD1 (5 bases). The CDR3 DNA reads TGTGCCAGCAGCTTAGTAGGGGCGGCCCAGTACTTC. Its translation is CASSLVGAAQYF. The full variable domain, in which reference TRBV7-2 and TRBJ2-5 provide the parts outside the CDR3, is GAGVSQSPSNKVTEKGKDVELRCDPISGHTALYWYRQSLGQGLEFLIYFQGNSAPDKSGLPSDRFSAERTGGSVSTLTIQRTQQEDSAVYLCASSLVGAAQYFGPGTRLLVL.